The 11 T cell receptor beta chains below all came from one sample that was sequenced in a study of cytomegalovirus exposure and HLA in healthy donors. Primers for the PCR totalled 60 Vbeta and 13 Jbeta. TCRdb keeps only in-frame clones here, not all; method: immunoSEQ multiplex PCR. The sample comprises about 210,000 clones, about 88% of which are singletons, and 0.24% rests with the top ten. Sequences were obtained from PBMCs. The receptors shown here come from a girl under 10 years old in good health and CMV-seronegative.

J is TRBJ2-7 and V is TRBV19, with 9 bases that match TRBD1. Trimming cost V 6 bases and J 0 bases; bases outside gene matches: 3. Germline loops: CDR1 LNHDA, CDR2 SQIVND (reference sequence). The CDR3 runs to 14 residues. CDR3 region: CASSSGQGSYEQYF. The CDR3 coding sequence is TGTGCCAGTAGCTCGGGACAGGGCTCCTACGAGCAGTACTTC. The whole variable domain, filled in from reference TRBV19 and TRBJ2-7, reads DGGITQSPKYLFRKEGQNVTLSCEQNLNHDAMYWYRQDPGQGLRLIYYSQIVNDFQKGDIAEGYSVSREKKESFPLTVTSAQKNPTAFYLCASSSGQGSYEQYFGPGTRLTVT.

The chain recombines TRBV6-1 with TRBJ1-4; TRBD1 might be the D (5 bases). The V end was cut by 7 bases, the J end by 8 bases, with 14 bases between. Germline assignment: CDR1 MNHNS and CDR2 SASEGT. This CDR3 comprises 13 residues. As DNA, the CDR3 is TGTGCCAGCACTATAAGGTCAGGGGAAAAACTGTTTTTT. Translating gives CASTIRSGEKLFF.

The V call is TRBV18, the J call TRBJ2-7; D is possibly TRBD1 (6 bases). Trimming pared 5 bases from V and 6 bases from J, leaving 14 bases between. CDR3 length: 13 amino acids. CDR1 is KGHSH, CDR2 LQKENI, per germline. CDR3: CASSEQPGAEQYF. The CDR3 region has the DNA TGTGCCAGCTCAGAACAGCCAGGGGCCGAGCAGTACTTC.

The CDR3 sequence is CASSWTSGGLGDTQYF. In nucleotides, the CDR3 is TGTGCCAGCAGTTGGACTAGCGGGGGGCTGGGAGATACGCAGTATTTT. V and J are TRBV6-6 and TRBJ2-3; TRBD2 aligns across 14 bases. The germline CDR1 and CDR2 sequences are MNHNY and SVGAGI (reference sequence). The CDR3 length is 16 residues. V lost 4 bases and J lost 5; bases outside the gene matches: 5.

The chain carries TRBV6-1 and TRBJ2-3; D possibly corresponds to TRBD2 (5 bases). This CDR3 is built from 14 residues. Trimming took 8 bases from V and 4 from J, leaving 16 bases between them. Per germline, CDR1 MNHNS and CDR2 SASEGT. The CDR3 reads CASGRILVADTQYF. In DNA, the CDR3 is TGTGCCAGCGGGAGAATCCTTGTGGCAGATACGCAGTATTTT.

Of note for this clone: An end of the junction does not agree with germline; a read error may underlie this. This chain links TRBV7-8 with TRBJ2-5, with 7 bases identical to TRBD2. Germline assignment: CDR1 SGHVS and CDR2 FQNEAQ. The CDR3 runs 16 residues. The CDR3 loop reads CASSGGLREFQGTQYF. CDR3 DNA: TGTGCCAGCAGTGGAGGTCTGCGGGAGTTTCAAGGGACCCAGTACTTC.

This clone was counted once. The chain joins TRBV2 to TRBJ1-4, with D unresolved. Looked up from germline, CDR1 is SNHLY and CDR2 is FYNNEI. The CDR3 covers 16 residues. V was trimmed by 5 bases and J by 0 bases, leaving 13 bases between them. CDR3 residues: CASSRGLDPTNEKLFF. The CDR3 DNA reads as TGTGCCAGCAGTCGAGGTTTGGATCCAACTAATGAAAAACTGTTTTTT.

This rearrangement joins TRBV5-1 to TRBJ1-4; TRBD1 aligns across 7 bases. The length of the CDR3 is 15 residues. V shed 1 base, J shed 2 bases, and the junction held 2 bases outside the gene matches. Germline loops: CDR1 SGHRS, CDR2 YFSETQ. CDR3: CASSLTGVTNEKLFF. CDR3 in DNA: TGCGCCAGCAGCTTGACAGGGGTCACTAATGAAAAACTGTTTTTT.

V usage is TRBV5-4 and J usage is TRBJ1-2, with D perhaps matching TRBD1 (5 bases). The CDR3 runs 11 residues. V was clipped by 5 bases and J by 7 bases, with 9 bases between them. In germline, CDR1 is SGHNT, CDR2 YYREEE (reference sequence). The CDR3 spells CASRLGAGYTF. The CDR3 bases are TGTGCCAGCAGGTTAGGGGCTGGCTACACCTTC.

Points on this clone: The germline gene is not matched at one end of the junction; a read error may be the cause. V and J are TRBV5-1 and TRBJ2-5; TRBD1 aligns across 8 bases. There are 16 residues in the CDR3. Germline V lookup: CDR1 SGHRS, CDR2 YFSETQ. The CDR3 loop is CASSYKTGDSEETLYF. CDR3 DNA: TGCGCCAGCAGCTATAAGACAGGGGATAGCGAAGAGACCCTGTACTTC.

The CDR3 coding sequence is TGTGCCAGCAGTTACGCCCCCGTAGCGGGCTACGAGCAGTACTTC. Translation: CASSYAPVAGYEQYF. The chain has TRBV6-5 and TRBJ2-7, with 7 bases aligning to TRBD2. Per the germline V gene, CDR1 is MNHEY and CDR2 is SVGAGI. The CDR3 runs to 15 residues. With 2 bases clipped from V and 3 bases from J, the junction kept 7 bases outside the gene matches.